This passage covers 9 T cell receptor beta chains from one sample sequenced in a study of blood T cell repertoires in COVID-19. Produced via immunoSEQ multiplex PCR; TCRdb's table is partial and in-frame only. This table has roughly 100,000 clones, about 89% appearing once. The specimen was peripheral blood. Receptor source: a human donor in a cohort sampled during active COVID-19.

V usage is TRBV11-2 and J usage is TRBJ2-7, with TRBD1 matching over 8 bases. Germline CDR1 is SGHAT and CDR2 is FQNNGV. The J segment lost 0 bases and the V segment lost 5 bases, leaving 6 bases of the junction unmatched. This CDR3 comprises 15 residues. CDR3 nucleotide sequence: TGTGCCAGCAGCCCCGGACAGGGATCCTCCTACGAGCAGTACTTC. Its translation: CASSPGQGSSYEQYF. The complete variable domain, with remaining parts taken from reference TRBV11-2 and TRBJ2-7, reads EAGVAQSPRYKIIEKRQSVAFWCNPISGHATLYWYQQILGQGPKLLIQFQNNGVVDDSQLPKDRFSAERLKGVDSTLKIQPAKLEDSAVYLCASSPGQGSSYEQYFGPGTRLTVT.

This CDR3 reads CASSPRQGFNEQFF. The CDR3 DNA is TGTGCCAGCTCACCACGACAGGGGTTCAATGAGCAGTTCTTC. J is TRBJ2-1 and V is TRBV18; 8 positions agree with TRBD1. The trim removed 1 base at V and 6 bases at J, leaving 2 bases unmatched. The CDR3 is 14 amino acids. CDR1 and CDR2 from the germline V gene are KGHSH and LQKENI.

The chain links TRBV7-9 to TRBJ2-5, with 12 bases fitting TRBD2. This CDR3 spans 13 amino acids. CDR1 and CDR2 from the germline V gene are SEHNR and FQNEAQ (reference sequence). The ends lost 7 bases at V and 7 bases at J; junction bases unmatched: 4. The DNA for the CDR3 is TGTGCCAGCACCCTACTAGCGGGGGGGACCCAGTACTTC. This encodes CASTLLAGGTQYF.

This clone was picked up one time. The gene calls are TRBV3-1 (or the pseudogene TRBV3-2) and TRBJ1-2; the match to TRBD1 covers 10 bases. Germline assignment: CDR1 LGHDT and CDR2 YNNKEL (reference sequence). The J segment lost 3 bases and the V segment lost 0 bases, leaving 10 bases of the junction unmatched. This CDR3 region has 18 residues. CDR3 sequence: CASSQDDRGQSLDYGYTF. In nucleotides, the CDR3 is TGTGCCAGCAGCCAAGATGACAGGGGGCAATCTTTGGACTATGGCTACACCTTC.

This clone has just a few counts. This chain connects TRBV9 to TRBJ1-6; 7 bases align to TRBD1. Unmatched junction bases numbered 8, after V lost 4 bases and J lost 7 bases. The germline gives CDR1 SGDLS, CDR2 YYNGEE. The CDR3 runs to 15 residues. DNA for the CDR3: TGTGCCAGCAGCCCCGAAGGACAGGCGAATTCACCCCTCCACTTT. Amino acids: CASSPEGQANSPLHF.

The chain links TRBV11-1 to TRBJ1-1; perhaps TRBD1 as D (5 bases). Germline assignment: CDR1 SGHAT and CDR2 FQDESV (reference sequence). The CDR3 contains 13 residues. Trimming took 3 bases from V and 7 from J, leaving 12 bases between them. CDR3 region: CASSFSGPDEAFF. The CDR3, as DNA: TGTGCCAGCAGCTTTTCAGGGCCGGATGAAGCTTTCTTT. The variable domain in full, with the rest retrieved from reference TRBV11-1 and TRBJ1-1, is EAEVAQSPRYKITEKSQAVAFWCDPISGHATLYWYRQILGQGPELLVQFQDESVVDDSQLPKDRFSAERLKGVDSTLKIQPAELGDSAMYLCASSFSGPDEAFFGQGTRLTVV.

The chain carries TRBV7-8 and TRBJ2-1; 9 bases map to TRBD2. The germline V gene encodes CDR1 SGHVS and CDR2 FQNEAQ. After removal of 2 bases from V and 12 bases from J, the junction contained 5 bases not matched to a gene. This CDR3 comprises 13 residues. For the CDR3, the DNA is TGTGCCAGCAGCTTAAATAGCGGGGGTTGGCAGTTCTTC. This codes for CASSLNSGGWQFF.

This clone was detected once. The CDR3 spells CASSLATSKPQFF. DNA for the CDR3: TGTGCCAGCAGCTTGGCAACTAGCAAACCGCAGTTCTTC. This chain uses TRBV5-4 with TRBJ2-1; D may be TRBD2 (6 bases). V was pared by 0 bases and J by 12 bases, with 13 bases between. Germline V gene lookup returns CDR1 SGHNT and CDR2 YYREEE (reference sequence). The CDR3 is 13 amino acids.

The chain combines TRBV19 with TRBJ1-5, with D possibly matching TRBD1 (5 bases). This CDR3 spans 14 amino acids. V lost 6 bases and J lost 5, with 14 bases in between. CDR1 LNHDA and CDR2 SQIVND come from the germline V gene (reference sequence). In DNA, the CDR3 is TGTGCCAGTAGGGAGGGGCAGGAGTATCAGCCCCAGCATTTT. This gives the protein CASREGQEYQPQHF.